One sample yielded the 10 T cell receptor beta chains listed below, sequenced in a study of T cells in Graves' hyperthyroidism and ophthalmopathy. Researchers amplified the TCR beta CDR3 regions from RNA transcripts. When the TCR CDR3 underwent first-round RT-PCR, the HTBI primer set was used. Each CDR3 protein is one row after TCRdb ran MiXCR on the multiplex PCR reads. The sample lists under 300,000 distinct CDR3 sequences, 20% to 30% seen once, with roughly a quarter in the top ten. Sequencing used blood. Receptors originate from a man between 35 and 55 years old with Graves' hyperthyroidism that later progressed to Graves' ophthalmopathy.

This clonotype was counted many times. The chain employs TRBV28 and TRBJ1-1; D is undetermined. Germline V CDR1 and CDR2: MDHEN, SYDVKM. The CDR3 runs to 13 residues. V lost 2 bases and J 3 bases, leaving 7 bases between the germline ends. CDR3 sequence (DNA): TGTGCCAGCAGTTTAAATTTAGACACTGAAGCTTTCTTT. It encodes CASSLNLDTEAFF.

At least ten counts were recorded for this clonotype. The chain has TRBV20-1 and TRBJ2-3; 8 bases map to TRBD1. The ends lost 5 bases at V and 0 bases at J; junction bases unmatched: 7. The CDR3 is made up of 15 amino acids. CDR1 is DFQATT and CDR2 is SNEGSKA in the germline V gene (reference sequence). DNA for the CDR3: TGCAGTGCTTATCAGGGGGCAGGTAGCACAGATACGCAGTATTTT. This encodes CSAYQGAGSTDTQYF.

The V gene is TRBV7-2, the J gene TRBJ1-2, with D possibly TRBD1 on 5 matching bases. CDR3 length: 14 amino acids. V lost 1 base to trimming and J lost 6 bases, with 12 bases between them. Germline-derived CDR1 and CDR2 are SGHTA and FQGNSA. The CDR3 DNA sequence: TGTGCCAGCAGCTTAGAAGTTGGGGGACATGGCTACACCTTC. This codes for CASSLEVGGHGYTF.

The J gene is TRBJ2-5, the V gene TRBV28; D remains unclear. Trimming pared 8 bases from V and 4 bases from J, leaving 26 bases between. Germline V lookup: CDR1 MDHEN, CDR2 SYDVKM. This CDR3 has 17 amino acids. The CDR3 loop reads CASATLGNSLTIETQYF. CDR3 sequence (DNA): TGTGCCAGCGCAACCCTCGGTAACTCGTTAACCATAGAGACCCAGTACTTC.

This clonotype was observed many times. The chain is built from TRBV7-9 and TRBJ1-2; no firm D call. V lost 5 bases and J lost 7, with 17 bases in between. This CDR3 has 14 amino acids. Looked up from germline, CDR1 is SEHNR and CDR2 is FQNEAQ (reference sequence). The CDR3 DNA is TGTGCCAGCAGCCCCCCCCCGCCAGAGGTTGGCTACACCTTC. This sequence encodes CASSPPPPEVGYTF.

This clonotype was seen many times. The gene calls are TRBV15 and TRBJ1-1; D uncertain. In germline, CDR1 is LNHNV, CDR2 YYDKDF (reference sequence). V gave up 0 bases and J gave up 1 base, with 9 bases separating them. The CDR3 covers 15 residues. CDR3 loop: CATSRDRRENTEAFF. DNA of the CDR3: TGTGCCACCAGCAGAGATCGTAGGGAGAACACTGAAGCTTTCTTT.

The V gene is TRBV29-1, the J gene TRBJ1-1; D may be TRBD1 (5 bases). The CDR3 spans 15 residues. The V end was cut by 5 bases, the J end by 4 bases, with 20 bases between. Germline assignment: CDR1 SQVTM and CDR2 ANQGSEA. CDR3 in DNA: TGCAGCGTTCCCCCCTGGGACGGGGCGGTCACTGAAGCTTTCTTT. This codes for CSVPPWDGAVTEAFF.

This clonotype was recorded many times. The genes are TRBV30 and TRBJ1-1, with 8 bases that match TRBD1. From germline, CDR1 is GTSNPN and CDR2 SVGIG (reference sequence). The CDR3 has 15 residues. The junction had 6 bases not matched to a gene; V was cut back by 0 bases and J by 3 bases. CDR3 amino acids: CAWSVPTGEDTEAFF. Here the CDR3 DNA reads TGTGCCTGGAGTGTACCGACAGGGGAGGACACTGAAGCTTTCTTT.

The chain is built from TRBV6-2 or TRBV6-3 and TRBJ1-2, with TRBD1 as a possible D gene (5 bases). V was clipped by 5 bases and J by 4 bases, with 14 bases between them. CDR1 is MNHEY and CDR2 is SVGEGT in the germline V gene. The CDR3 runs to 14 residues. The CDR3 sequence is CASSGPGRGYGYTF. CDR3 DNA sequence: TGTGCCAGCAGTGGACCGGGACGGGGCTATGGCTACACCTTC.

This clonotype came up many times. The chain has TRBV29-1 and TRBJ2-7; 7 nucleotides agree with TRBD1. The CDR3 is made up of 11 amino acids. Losses at the gene ends were 6 bases for V and 7 bases for J; bases not matched to a gene: 6. Germline lookup yields CDR1 SQVTM and CDR2 ANQGSEA. As DNA, the CDR3 is TGCAGCGTGGACATCAGGGGGGAGCAGTACTTC. Its protein product is CSVDIRGEQYF.